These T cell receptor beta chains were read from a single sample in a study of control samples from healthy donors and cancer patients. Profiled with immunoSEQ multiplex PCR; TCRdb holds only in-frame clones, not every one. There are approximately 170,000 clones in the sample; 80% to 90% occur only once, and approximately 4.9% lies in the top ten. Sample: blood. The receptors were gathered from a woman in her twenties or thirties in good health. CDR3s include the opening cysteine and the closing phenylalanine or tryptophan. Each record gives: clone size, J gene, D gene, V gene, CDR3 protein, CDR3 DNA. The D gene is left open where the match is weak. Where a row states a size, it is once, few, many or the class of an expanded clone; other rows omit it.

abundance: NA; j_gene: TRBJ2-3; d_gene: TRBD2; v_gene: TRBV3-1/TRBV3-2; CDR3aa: CASSQVRRGIPDTQYF; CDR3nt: TGTGCCAGCAGCCAAGTTAGGCGGGGGATCCCAGATACGCAGTATTTT
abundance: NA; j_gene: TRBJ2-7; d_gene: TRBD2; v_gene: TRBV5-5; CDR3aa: CASSLRDYSYEQYF; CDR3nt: TGTGCCAGCAGCCTCCGGGACTACTCCTACGAGCAGTACTTC
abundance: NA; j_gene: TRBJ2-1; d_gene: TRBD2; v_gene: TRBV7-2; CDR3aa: CASSATSGVPYNEQFF; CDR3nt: TGTGCCAGCAGCGCGACTAGCGGGGTCCCCTACAATGAGCAGTTCTTC
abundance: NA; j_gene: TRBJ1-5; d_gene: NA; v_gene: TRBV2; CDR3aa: CASRREWGAYNQPQHF; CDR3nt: TGTGCCAGCCGCCGCGAGTGGGGGGCTTATAATCAGCCCCAGCATTTT
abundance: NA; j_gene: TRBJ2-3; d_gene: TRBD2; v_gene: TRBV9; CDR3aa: CASSVEIGGASDTQYF; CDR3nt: TGTGCCAGCAGCGTAGAAATCGGGGGGGCCTCAGATACGCAGTATTTT
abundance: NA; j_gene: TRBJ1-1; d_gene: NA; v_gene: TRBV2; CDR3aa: CASSEALGSANTEAFF; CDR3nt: TGTGCCAGCAGTGAAGCGCTTGGGTCAGCGAACACTGAAGCTTTCTTT
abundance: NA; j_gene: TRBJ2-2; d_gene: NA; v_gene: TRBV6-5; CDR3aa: CASRKGQRTGELFF; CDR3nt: TGTGCCAGCAGGAAAGGGCAGAGGACCGGGGAGCTGTTTTTT
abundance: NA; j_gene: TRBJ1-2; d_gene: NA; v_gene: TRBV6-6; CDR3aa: CASSYSSRWGRVGYTF; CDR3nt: TGTGCCAGCAGTTACTCCTCAAGGTGGGGGCGCGTTGGCTACACCTTC
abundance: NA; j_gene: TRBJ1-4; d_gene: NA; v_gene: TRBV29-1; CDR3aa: CPPPAGEKLFF; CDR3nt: TGCCCCCCCCCGGCGGGTGAAAAACTGTTTTTT
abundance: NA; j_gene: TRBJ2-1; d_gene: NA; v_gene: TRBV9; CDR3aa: CASSRTLVNEQFF; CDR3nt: TGTGCCAGCAGCCGGACTCTGGTCAATGAGCAGTTCTTC
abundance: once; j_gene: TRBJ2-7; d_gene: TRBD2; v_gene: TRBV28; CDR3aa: CASSLLAGAYEQYF; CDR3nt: TGTGCCAGCAGCCTCCTAGCGGGAGCCTACGAGCAGTACTTC
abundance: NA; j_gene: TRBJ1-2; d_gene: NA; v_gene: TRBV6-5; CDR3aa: CASSYSAGARNYGYTF; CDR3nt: TGTGCCAGCAGTTACTCGGCGGGGGCGAGAAACTATGGCTACACCTTC
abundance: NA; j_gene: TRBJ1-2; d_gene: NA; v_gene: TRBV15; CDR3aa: CATSRGRDYGYTF; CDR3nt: TGTGCCACCAGCAGAGGCAGGGACTATGGCTACACCTTC
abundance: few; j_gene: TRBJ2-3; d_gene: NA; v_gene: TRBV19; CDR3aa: CASSIDPGTSDTQYF; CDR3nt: TGTGCCAGTAGTATAGATCCGGGAACTTCAGATACGCAGTATTTT
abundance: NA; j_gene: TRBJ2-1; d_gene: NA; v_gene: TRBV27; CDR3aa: CASSGALYNEQFF; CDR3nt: TGTGCCAGCAGTGGGGCCTTATACAATGAGCAGTTCTTC
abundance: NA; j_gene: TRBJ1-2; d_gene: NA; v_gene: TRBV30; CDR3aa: CAWSSEDYGYTF; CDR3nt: TGTGCCTGGAGTTCGGAAGACTATGGCTACACCTTC
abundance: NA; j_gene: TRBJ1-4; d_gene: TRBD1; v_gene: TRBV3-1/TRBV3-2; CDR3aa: CASSQDFGTGLTF; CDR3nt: TGTGCCAGCAGCCAAGATTTTGGGACAGGCCTTACCTTT
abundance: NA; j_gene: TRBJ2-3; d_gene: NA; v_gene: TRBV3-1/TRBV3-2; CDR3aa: CASSQEWDLTDTQYF; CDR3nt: TGTGCCAGCAGCCAAGAATGGGACCTCACAGATACGCAGTATTTT
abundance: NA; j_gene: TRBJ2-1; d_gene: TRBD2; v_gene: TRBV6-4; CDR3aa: CASSDSTLAGGTYNEQFF; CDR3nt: TGTGCCAGCAGTGACTCAACCTTAGCGGGGGGGACTTACAATGAGCAGTTCTTC
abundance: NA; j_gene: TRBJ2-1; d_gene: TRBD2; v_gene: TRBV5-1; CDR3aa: CASGLAGAYNEQFF; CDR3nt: TGCGCCAGCGGGTTAGCGGGAGCCTACAATGAGCAGTTCTTC
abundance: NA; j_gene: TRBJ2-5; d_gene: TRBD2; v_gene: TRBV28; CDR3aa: CASSTSQVSGGHQETQYF; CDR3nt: TGTGCCAGCAGCACGTCACAAGTATCGGGAGGCCACCAAGAGACCCAGTACTTC
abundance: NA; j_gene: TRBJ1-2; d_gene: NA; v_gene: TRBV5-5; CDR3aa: CASSFDFNYGYTF; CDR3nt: TGTGCCAGCAGCTTCGACTTTAACTATGGCTACACCTTC
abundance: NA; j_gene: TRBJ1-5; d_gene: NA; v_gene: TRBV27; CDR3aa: CASSLTGNQPQHF; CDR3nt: TGTGCCAGCAGTTTAACGGGCAATCAGCCCCAGCATTTT
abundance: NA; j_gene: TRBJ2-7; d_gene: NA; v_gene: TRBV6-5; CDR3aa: CATGRGHEQYF; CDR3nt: TGTGCCACCGGAAGGGGCCACGAGCAGTACTTC
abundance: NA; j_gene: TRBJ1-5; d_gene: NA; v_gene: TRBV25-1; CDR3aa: CASSDTGGAQPQHF; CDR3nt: TGTGCCAGCAGTGACACCGGGGGAGCTCAGCCCCAGCATTTT
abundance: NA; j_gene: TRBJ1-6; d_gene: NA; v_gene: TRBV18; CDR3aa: CASSPSGTNSPLHF; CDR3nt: TGTGCCAGCTCACCTTCAGGGACGAATTCACCCCTCCACTTT
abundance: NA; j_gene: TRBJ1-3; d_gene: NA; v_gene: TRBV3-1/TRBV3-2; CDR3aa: CASSQTRHTIYF; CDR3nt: TGTGCCAGCAGCCAAACACGACACACCATATATTTT
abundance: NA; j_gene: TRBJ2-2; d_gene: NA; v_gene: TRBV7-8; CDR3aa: CASLTRAYLTNTGELFF; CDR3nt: TGTGCCAGCCTAACGAGAGCCTATTTGACGAACACCGGGGAGCTGTTTTTT
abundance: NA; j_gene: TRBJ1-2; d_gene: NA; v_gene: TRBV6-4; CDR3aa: CASSDLDVPTSGYTF; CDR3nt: TGTGCCAGCAGTGACCTGGACGTCCCGACCTCCGGCTACACCTTC
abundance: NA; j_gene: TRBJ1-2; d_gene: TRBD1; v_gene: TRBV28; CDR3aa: CASIGTGYGYTF; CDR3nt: TGTGCCAGCATAGGGACAGGGTACGGCTACACCTTC
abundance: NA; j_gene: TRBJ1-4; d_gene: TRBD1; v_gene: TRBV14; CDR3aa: CASSHLRTGTNEKLFF; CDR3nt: TGTGCCAGCAGCCATCTGCGGACAGGAACTAATGAAAAACTGTTTTTT
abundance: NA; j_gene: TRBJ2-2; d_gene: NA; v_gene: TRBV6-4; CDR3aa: CASRDSPRGTGELFF; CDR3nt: TGTGCCAGCAGGGACAGCCCCCGGGGCACCGGGGAGCTGTTTTTT
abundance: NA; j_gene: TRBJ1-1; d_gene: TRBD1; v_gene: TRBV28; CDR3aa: CASSLTQGAGITEAFF; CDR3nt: TGTGCCAGCAGTCTGACCCAGGGGGCTGGTATCACTGAAGCTTTCTTT
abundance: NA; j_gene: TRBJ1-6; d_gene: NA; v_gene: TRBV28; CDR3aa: CASSLGRVNNSPLHF; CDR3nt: TGTGCCAGCAGTTTAGGGCGGGTCAATAATTCACCCCTCCACTTT
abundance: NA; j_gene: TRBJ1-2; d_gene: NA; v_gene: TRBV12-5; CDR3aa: CASAGGSYGYTF; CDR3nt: TGTGCTAGTGCGGGGGGGAGTTATGGCTACACCTTC
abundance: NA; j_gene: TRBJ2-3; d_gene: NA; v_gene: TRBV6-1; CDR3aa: CASSDLSTDTQYF; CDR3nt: TGTGCCAGCAGTGATCTCAGCACAGATACGCAGTATTTT
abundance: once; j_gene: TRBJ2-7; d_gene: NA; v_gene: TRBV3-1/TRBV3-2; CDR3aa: CASSQGGGQYF; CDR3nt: TGTGCCAGCAGCCAAGGGGGTGGGCAGTACTTC
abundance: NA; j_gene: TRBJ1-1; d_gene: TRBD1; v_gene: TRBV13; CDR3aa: CASSTRTGIGTEAFF; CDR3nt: TGTGCCAGCAGCACCCGGACAGGGATTGGCACTGAAGCTTTCTTT
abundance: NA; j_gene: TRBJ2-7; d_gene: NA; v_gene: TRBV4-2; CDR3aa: CASSQESNGIYEQYF; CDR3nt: TGTGCCAGCAGCCAAGAGAGTAACGGGATCTACGAGCAGTACTTC
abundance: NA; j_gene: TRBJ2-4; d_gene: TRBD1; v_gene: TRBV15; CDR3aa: CATSRGDQGALLNIQYF; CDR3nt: TGTGCCACCAGCAGAGGAGACCAGGGGGCTCTACTAAACATTCAGTACTTC
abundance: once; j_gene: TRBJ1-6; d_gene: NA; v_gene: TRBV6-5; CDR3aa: CASSSGAKYNSPLHF; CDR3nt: TGTGCCAGCAGTTCAGGGGCTAAGTATAATTCACCCCTCCACTTT
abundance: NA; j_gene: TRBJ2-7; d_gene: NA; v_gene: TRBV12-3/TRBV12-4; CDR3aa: CASSFSYEQYF; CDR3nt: TGTGCCAGCAGTTTCTCGTACGAGCAGTACTTC
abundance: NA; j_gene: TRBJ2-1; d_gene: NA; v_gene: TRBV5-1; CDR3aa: CASSLQESSYNEQFF; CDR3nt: TGCGCCAGCAGCTTGCAGGAGAGCTCCTACAATGAGCAGTTCTTC